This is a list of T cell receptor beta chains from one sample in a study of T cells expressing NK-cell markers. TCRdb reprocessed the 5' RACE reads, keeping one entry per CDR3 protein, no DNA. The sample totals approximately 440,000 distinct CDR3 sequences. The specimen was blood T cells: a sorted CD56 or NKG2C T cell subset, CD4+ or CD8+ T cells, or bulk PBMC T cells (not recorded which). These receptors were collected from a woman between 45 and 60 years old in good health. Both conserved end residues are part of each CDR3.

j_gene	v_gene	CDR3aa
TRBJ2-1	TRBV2	CASRPGPERGLQFF
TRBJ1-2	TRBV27	CASSPQTANYGYTF
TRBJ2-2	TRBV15	CATGSLAGSGELFF
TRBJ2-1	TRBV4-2	CASSQHRRSGTYNEQFF
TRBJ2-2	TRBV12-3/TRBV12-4	CASSFSTGLASGELFF
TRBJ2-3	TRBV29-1	CSVEAPVRNTQYF
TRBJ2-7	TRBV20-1	CSARDGRRTYEQYF
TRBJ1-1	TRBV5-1	CASSSTEVLNTEAFF
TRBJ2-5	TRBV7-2	CASSLHQGLLGQRTQYF
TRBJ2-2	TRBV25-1	CASSEGGRNGELFF
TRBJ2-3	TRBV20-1	CSASATQREFYTQYF
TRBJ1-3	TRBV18	CASSPGTAGNTIYF
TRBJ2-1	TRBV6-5	CASSYSGGWEQFF
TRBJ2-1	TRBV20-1	CSARVPGLDYNEQFF
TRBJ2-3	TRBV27	CASRTTSGRDGDTQYF
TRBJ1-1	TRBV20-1	CSAQGWQGGAFF
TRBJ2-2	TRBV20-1	CSARRTNREVTGELFF